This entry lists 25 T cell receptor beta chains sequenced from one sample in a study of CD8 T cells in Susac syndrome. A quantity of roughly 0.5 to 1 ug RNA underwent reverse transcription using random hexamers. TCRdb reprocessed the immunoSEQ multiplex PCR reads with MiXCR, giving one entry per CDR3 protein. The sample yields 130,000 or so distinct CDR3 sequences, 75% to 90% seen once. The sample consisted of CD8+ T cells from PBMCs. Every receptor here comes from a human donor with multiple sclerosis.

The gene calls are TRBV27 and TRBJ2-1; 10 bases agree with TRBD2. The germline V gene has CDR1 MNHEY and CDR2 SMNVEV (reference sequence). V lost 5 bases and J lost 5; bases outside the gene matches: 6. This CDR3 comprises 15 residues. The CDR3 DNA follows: TGTGCCAGCAGTATTAGCGGGAGGCAGCACAATGAGCAGTTCTTC. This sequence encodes CASSISGRQHNEQFF.

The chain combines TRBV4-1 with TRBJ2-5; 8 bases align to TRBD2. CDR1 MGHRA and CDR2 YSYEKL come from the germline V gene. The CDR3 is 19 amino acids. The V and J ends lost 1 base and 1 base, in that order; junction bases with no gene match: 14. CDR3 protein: CASSQAAGWRGELQETQYF. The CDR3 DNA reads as TGCGCCAGCAGCCAAGCGGCCGGGTGGCGGGGGGAGCTCCAAGAGACCCAGTACTTC.

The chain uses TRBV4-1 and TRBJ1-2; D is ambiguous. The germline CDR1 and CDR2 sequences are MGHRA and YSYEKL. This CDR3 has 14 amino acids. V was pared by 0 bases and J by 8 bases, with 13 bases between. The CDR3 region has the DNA TGCGCCAGCAGCCAAGATATATACAGTCCCGGCTACACCTTC. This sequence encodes CASSQDIYSPGYTF.

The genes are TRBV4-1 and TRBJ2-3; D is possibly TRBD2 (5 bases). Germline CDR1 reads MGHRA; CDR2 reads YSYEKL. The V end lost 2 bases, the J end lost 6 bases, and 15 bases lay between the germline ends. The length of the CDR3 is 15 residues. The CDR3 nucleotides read TGCGCCAGCAGCCAATTTAACGGGGATTCGGATACGCAGTATTTT. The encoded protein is CASSQFNGDSDTQYF.

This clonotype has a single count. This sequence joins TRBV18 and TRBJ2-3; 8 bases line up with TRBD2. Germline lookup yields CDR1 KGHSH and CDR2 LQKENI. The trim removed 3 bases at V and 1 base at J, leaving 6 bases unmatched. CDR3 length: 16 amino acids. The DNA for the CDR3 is TGTGCCAGCTCACCTGATGAGGGACTAGGCACAGATACGCAGTATTTT. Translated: CASSPDEGLGTDTQYF.

This CDR3 reads CASSLKPRGPQPDTQYF. The CDR3 nucleotides read TGTGCCAGCAGCTTGAAGCCGAGGGGGCCGCAACCAGATACGCAGTATTTT. The V and J genes are TRBV5-6 and TRBJ2-3; 7 bases agree with TRBD1. Trimming cost V 1 base and J 4 bases; bases outside gene matches: 12. This CDR3 contains 17 residues. Germline V gene data show CDR1 as SGHDT and CDR2 as YYEEEE.

CDR3: CSALDPGLADREQFF. In DNA form, the CDR3 reads TGCAGTGCCTTAGACCCGGGACTAGCGGATCGTGAGCAGTTCTTC. The V gene is TRBV20-1, the J gene TRBJ2-1; 11 nucleotides align to TRBD2. The CDR3 has 15 residues. The V and J ends lost 6 bases and 9 bases, in that order; junction bases with no gene match: 13. Germline V CDR1 and CDR2: DFQATT, SNEGSKA (reference sequence).

CDR3 coding DNA: TGTGCCAGCAGTGCAGCCGGGACCAACAATGAGCAGTTCTTC. This codes for CASSAAGTNNEQFF. This chain connects TRBV7-3 to TRBJ2-1, with D perhaps matching TRBD1 or TRBD2 (5 bases each). Deletions cut 6 bases from V and 5 bases from J, with 14 bases between. Germline V gives CDR1 SGHTA, CDR2 FQGTGA. This CDR3 comprises 14 residues. Together with reference TRBV7-3 and TRBJ2-1, the CDR3 gives the full variable domain: GAGVSQTPSNKVTEKGKYVELRCDPISGHTALYWYRQSLGQGPEFLIYFQGTGAADDSGLPNDRFFAVRPEGSVSTLKIQRTERGDSAVYLCASSAAGTNNEQFFGPGTRLTVL.

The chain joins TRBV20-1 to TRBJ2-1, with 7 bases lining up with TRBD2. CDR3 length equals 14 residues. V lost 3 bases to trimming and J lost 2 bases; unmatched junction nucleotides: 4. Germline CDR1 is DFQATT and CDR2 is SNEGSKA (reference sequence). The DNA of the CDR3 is TGCAGTGCTAGGCGGGAGTTCACCTACAATGAGCAGTTCTTC. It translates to CSARREFTYNEQFF.

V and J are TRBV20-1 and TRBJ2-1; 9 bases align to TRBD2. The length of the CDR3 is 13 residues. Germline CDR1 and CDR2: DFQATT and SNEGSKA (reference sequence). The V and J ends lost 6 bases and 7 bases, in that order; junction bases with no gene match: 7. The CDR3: CSATGLASNEQFF. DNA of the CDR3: TGCAGTGCCACCGGACTAGCGAGTAATGAGCAGTTCTTC.

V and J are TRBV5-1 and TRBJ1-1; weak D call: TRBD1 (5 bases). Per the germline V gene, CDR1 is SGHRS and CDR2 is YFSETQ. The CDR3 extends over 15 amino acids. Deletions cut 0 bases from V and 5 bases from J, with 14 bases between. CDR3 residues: CASSLVPGQGTEAFF. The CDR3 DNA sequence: TGCGCCAGCAGCTTGGTCCCAGGTCAGGGAACTGAAGCTTTCTTT.

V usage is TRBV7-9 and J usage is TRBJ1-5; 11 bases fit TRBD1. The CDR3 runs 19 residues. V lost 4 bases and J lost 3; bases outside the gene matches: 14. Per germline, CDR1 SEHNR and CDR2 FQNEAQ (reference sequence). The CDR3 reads CASSSTGTGGYWPNQPQHF. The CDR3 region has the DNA TGTGCCAGCAGCTCCACCGGGACAGGGGGTTATTGGCCCAATCAGCCCCAGCATTTT.

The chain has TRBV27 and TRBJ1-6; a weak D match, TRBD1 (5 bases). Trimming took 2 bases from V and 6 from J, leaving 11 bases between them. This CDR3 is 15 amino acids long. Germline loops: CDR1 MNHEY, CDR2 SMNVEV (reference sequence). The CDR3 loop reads CASSLGAGTNSPLHF. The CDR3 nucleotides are TGTGCCAGCAGTTTAGGGGCAGGGACTAATTCACCCCTCCACTTT.

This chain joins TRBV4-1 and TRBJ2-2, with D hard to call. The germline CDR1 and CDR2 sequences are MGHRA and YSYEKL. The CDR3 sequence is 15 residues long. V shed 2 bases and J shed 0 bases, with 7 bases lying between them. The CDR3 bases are TGCGCCAGCAGCCAACTAGAGACGAACACCGGGGAGCTGTTTTTT. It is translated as CASSQLETNTGELFF.

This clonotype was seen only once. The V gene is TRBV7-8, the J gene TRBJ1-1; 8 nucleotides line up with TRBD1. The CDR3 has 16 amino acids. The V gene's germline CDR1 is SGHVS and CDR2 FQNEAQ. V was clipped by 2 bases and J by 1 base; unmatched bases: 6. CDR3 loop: CASSLSDRGPNTEAFF. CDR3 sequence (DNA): TGTGCCAGCAGCTTATCAGACAGGGGACCGAACACTGAAGCTTTCTTT. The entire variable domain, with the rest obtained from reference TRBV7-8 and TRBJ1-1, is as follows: GAGVSQSPRYKVAKRGQDVALRCDPISGHVSLFWYQQALGQGPEFLTYFQNEAQLDKSGLPSDRFFAERPEGSVSTLKIQRTQQEDSAVYLCASSLSDRGPNTEAFFGQGTRLTVV.

The CDR3 loop reads CASSQTGYTSTDTQYF. The CDR3 DNA sequence: TGTGCCAGCAGTCAAACAGGGTACACCAGCACAGATACGCAGTATTTT. The V gene is TRBV2, the J gene TRBJ2-3; tentatively, D is TRBD1 (6 bases). CDR1 SNHLY and CDR2 FYNNEI come from the germline V gene. The CDR3 has 16 amino acids. V was cut by 5 bases and J by 0 bases, with 15 bases left in between.

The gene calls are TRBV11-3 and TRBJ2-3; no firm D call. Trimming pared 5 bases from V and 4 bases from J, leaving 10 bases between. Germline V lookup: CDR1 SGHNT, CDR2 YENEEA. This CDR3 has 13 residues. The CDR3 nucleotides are TGTGCCAGCAGCCACGAAGAGGCAGATACGCAGTATTTT. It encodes CASSHEEADTQYF.

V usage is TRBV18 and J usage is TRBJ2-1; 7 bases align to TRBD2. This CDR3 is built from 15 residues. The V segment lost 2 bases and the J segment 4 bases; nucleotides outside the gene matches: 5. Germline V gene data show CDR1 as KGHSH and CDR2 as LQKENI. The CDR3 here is CASSPEGGTYNEQFF. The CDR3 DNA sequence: TGTGCCAGCTCACCAGAGGGAGGGACTTACAATGAGCAGTTCTTC.

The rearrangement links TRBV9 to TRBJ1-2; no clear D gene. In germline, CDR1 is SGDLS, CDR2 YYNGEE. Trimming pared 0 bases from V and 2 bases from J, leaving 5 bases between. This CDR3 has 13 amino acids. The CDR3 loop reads CASSVAGNYGYTF. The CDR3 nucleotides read TGTGCCAGCAGCGTAGCCGGGAACTATGGCTACACCTTC.

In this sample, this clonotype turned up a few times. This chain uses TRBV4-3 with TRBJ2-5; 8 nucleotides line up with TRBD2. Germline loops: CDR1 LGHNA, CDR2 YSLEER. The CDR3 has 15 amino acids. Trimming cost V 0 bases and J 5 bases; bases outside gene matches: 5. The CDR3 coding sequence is TGCGCCAGCAGCCAAGATACGGGAGGGGGGGAGACCCAGTACTTC. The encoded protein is CASSQDTGGGETQYF.

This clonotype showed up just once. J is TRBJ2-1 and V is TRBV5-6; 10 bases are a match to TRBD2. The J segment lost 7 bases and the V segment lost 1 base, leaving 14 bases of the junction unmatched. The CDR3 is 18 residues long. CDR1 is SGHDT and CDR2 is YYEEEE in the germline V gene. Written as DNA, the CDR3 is TGTGCCAGCAGCTTGCGCCCTTCAGCGGGAGGGGCTAGTAATGAGCAGTTCTTC. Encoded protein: CASSLRPSAGGASNEQFF.

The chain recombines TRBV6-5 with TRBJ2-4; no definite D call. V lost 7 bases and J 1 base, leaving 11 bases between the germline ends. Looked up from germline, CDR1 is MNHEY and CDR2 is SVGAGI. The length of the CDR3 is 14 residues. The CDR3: CASTFGVAKNIQYF. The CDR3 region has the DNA TGTGCCAGCACCTTTGGGGTGGCCAAAAACATTCAGTACTTC.

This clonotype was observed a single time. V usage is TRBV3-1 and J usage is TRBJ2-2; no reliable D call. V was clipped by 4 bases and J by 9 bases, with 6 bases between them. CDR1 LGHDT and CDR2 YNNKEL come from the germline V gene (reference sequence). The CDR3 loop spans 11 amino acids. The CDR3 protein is CASSLGRELFF. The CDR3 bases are TGTGCCAGCAGCCTGGGGAGGGAGCTGTTTTTT.

For the CDR3, the DNA is TGTGCCATCAGTGAGTTGGACTACAATGAGCAGTTCTTC. Translated: CAISELDYNEQFF. The chain uses TRBV10-3 and TRBJ2-1, with D hard to call. V shed 1 base and J shed 3 bases, with 4 bases lying between them. The germline CDR1 and CDR2 sequences are ENHRY and SYGVKD. CDR3 length equals 13 residues.

CDR3 region: CASSSEPGQTYEQYF. The CDR3 bases are TGCGCCAGCAGCTCGGAACCGGGACAGACCTACGAGCAGTACTTC. The chain recombines TRBV5-1 with TRBJ2-7; 7 nucleotides match TRBD1. In germline, CDR1 is SGHRS, CDR2 YFSETQ. Trimming removed 3 bases from V and 2 bases from J; junction bases left unmatched: 8. This CDR3 comprises 15 residues.